The 22 T cell receptor beta chains below come from one sample, sequenced in a study of T-cell reconstitution after alpha-beta-depleted transplantation in children. During its preparation, the TCRbeta library received unique molecular identifiers. TCRdb fed the PCR reads into MiXCR, producing one record per CDR3 protein. The sample has around 500,000 distinct CDR3 sequences, roughly an eighth seen once. Specimen: PBMCs from the stem cell graft donor, collected from the stem cell graft. These receptors were obtained from a human donor who donated a stem cell graft to a child with combined immunodeficiency.

This clonotype came up many times. The chain couples TRBV12-3 or TRBV12-4 to TRBJ2-2; perhaps TRBD2 as D (6 bases). The V and J ends lost 6 bases and 0 bases respectively, with 17 bases between them. The CDR3 runs 17 residues. The CDR3 bases are TGTGCCAGCAGCCGCCGACGAGGGGACTCGAACACCGGGGAGCTGTTTTTT. It is translated as CASSRRRGDSNTGELFF.

This clonotype has ten or more counts. The chain carries TRBV12-3 or TRBV12-4 and TRBJ2-2; D unclear. The V end lost 2 bases, the J end lost 2 bases, and 6 bases lay between the germline ends. This CDR3 spans 14 amino acids. For the CDR3, the DNA is TGTGCCAGCAGTTTATGGGGTAACACCGGGGAGCTGTTTTTT. Translation gives CASSLWGNTGELFF.

The chain couples TRBV24-1 to TRBJ2-5; D remains unclear. Germline V CDR1 and CDR2: KGHDR, SFDVKD. With 5 bases removed from V and 5 bases from J, the gap between germline ends came to 14 bases. The CDR3 extends over 14 amino acids. The CDR3 spells CATSGLGSWETQYF. Here the CDR3 DNA reads TGTGCCACCAGTGGTCTCGGCTCCTGGGAGACCCAGTACTTC.

In its sample, this clonotype was seen a few times. This chain joins TRBV20-1 and TRBJ1-1, with TRBD1 as a possible D gene (5 bases). The CDR3 covers 16 residues. V was trimmed by 1 base and J by 6 bases, leaving 21 bases between them. CDR1 DFQATT and CDR2 SNEGSKA come from the germline V gene (reference sequence). The CDR3 nucleotides read TGCAGTGCTAGAGGTCCTCCCGGACGGCGGGGACCTGAAGCTTTCTTT. Protein product: CSARGPPGRRGPEAFF.

The genes are TRBV9 and TRBJ1-1, with D possibly matching TRBD1 (6 bases). From germline, CDR1 is SGDLS and CDR2 YYNGEE. The CDR3 has 16 amino acids. V dropped 4 bases and J dropped 6 bases, with 22 bases sitting between them. CDR3 amino acids: CASSPMGANPGAEAFF. CDR3 DNA sequence: TGTGCCAGCAGCCCCATGGGGGCAAACCCCGGAGCTGAAGCTTTCTTT.

V is TRBV19 and J is TRBJ2-7; either TRBD1 or TRBD2 may supply D (5 bases each). This CDR3 is 11 amino acids long. CDR1 LNHDA and CDR2 SQIVND come from the germline V gene (reference sequence). V lost 6 bases to trimming and J lost 8 bases, with 11 bases between them. As DNA, the CDR3 is TGTGCCAGTAGACATACGGGGCAGCAGTACTTC. Residues: CASRHTGQQYF.

There are a few counts of this clonotype. The chain recombines TRBV5-1 with TRBJ2-7; 7 nucleotides agree with TRBD1. With 7 bases clipped from V and 0 bases from J, the junction kept 13 bases outside the gene matches. The CDR3 loop spans 16 amino acids. In germline, CDR1 is SGHRS, CDR2 YFSETQ. In DNA form, the CDR3 reads TGCGCCAGCTTCAGCGACCCGGACAGGAGCTCCTACGAGCAGTACTTC. This gives the protein CASFSDPDRSSYEQYF.

Many counts were recorded for this clonotype. This chain connects TRBV10-3 to TRBJ2-1, with a possible D match to TRBD1 (5 bases). The CDR3 consists of 12 residues. V was trimmed by 7 bases and J by 5 bases, leaving 9 bases between them. Germline V gives CDR1 ENHRY, CDR2 SYGVKD. CDR3 protein: CAINDRHNEQFF. CDR3 DNA sequence: TGTGCCATCAATGACAGACACAATGAGCAGTTCTTC.

This clonotype was seen only a few times. This rearrangement joins TRBV5-5 to TRBJ2-1; D gene unclear. V lost 3 bases to trimming and J lost 4 bases, with 14 bases between them. The CDR3 length is 15 residues. The V gene's germline CDR1 is SGHKS and CDR2 YYEKEE (reference sequence). The CDR3 coding sequence is TGTGCCAGCAGCTCTTGGTCGGTGAAATACAATGAGCAGTTCTTC. Translating it yields CASSSWSVKYNEQFF.

This clonotype was observed many times. J is TRBJ2-2 and V is TRBV5-5; TRBD2 aligns across 10 bases. The CDR3 consists of 17 residues. The germline V gene has CDR1 SGHKS and CDR2 YYEKEE (reference sequence). Trimming at V came to 3 bases and at J to 8 bases, leaving 13 bases not matched to a gene. CDR3 DNA: TGTGCCAGCAGCTCTACGGGACTAGCGTGGGAAGAGGGGGAGCTGTTTTTT. The encoded protein is CASSSTGLAWEEGELFF.

This clonotype was seen a few times. The chain uses TRBV6-5 and TRBJ2-3; weak D call: TRBD1 (5 bases). The germline V gene has CDR1 MNHEY and CDR2 SVGAGI. This CDR3 contains 15 residues. Trimming stripped 5 bases from V and 4 bases from J, with 16 bases between. The CDR3 region has the DNA TGTGCCAGCAGTAACCGACCTAGGGGCCCAGATACGCAGTATTTT. This translates into CASSNRPRGPDTQYF.

The CDR3 coding sequence is TGCAGCGTTGAAGGGACAACGCGGATGCCGAACACCGGGGAGCTGTTTTTT. Its protein product is CSVEGTTRMPNTGELFF. The chain uses TRBV29-1 and TRBJ2-2, with D maybe TRBD1 (5 bases). The CDR3 extends over 17 amino acids. Trimming took 1 base from V and 0 from J, leaving 15 bases between them. CDR1 is SQVTM and CDR2 is ANQGSEA in the germline V gene.

This clonotype was detected ten times or more. This chain uses TRBV12-3 or TRBV12-4 with TRBJ2-1; 8 bases are a match to TRBD2. The CDR3 covers 15 residues. V dropped 3 bases and J dropped 7; count of bases not matched to a gene: 8. CDR3 amino acids: CASSFGGRPLNEQFF. The CDR3 DNA reads TGTGCCAGCAGTTTTGGCGGGAGGCCTCTTAATGAGCAGTTCTTC.

This clonotype was observed a few times. The chain links TRBV7-2 to TRBJ1-5; 7 nucleotides line up with TRBD1. V lost 2 bases, J lost 7 bases, and 17 bases stayed unmatched. Looked up from germline, CDR1 is SGHTA and CDR2 is FQGNSA. The CDR3 covers 18 residues. Here the CDR3 DNA reads TGTGCCAGCAGCTTATTCGCAGACAGACAGGGTCAAAAGCAGCCCCAGCATTTT. Its protein product is CASSLFADRQGQKQPQHF.

This clonotype was seen a handful of times. The rearrangement links TRBV5-1 to TRBJ2-5; D unclear. The CDR3 is 13 amino acids. Germline V gene lookup returns CDR1 SGHRS and CDR2 YFSETQ. V lost 0 bases and J lost 5, with 8 bases in between. The CDR3 sequence is CASSLGSWETQYF. Written as DNA, the CDR3 is TGCGCCAGCAGCTTGGGAAGTTGGGAGACCCAGTACTTC.

The table lists this clonotype with a few counts. The CDR3 DNA reads as TGTGCCAGCAGCTTAGTTGGGACTTACAACGGAGGGGATGAGCAGTTCTTC. Translated, it gives CASSLVGTYNGGDEQFF. This sequence joins TRBV7-2 and TRBJ2-1; D might be TRBD2 (6 bases). Trimming took off 1 base at V and 8 bases at J, with 21 bases between the two ends. The CDR3 totals 17 residues. Germline-derived CDR1 and CDR2 are SGHTA and FQGNSA.

The chain is built from TRBV6-6 and TRBJ2-1; 8 positions agree with TRBD2. V lost 7 bases to trimming and J lost 9 bases; unmatched junction nucleotides: 17. The germline gives CDR1 MNHNY, CDR2 SVGAGI (reference sequence). The CDR3 loop spans 16 amino acids. The CDR3 nucleotides read TGTGCCAGCATAGGAACTACCGGGACTAGTTTTGGTGAGCAGTTCTTC. Translation gives CASIGTTGTSFGEQFF.

This chain connects TRBV7-9 to TRBJ2-1; perhaps TRBD2 as D (5 bases). V lost 3 bases, J lost 10 bases, and 16 bases lay in between. This CDR3 spans 14 amino acids. In germline, CDR1 is SEHNR, CDR2 FQNEAQ (reference sequence). CDR3 in DNA: TGTGCCAGCAGCTTGGAACTAGAGACGGAAGAGCAGTTCTTC. Translated: CASSLELETEEQFF.

This clonotype was counted a few times. V and J are TRBV6-1 and TRBJ2-1; the match to TRBD1 covers 8 bases. V lost 7 bases and J lost 4; bases outside the gene matches: 9. The CDR3 covers 15 residues. Germline CDR1 MNHNS, CDR2 SASEGT. DNA of the CDR3: TGTGCCAGCACCTATCTGGGGACAGGTTACAATGAGCAGTTCTTC. It encodes CASTYLGTGYNEQFF.

This clonotype appeared many times. J is TRBJ1-1 and V is TRBV5-1, with TRBD1 identical over 7 bases. The CDR3 consists of 15 residues. Germline CDR1 and CDR2: SGHRS and YFSETQ. The J segment lost 4 bases and the V segment lost 3 bases, leaving 9 bases of the junction unmatched. The CDR3 loop reads CASSSGQWVATEAFF. Here the CDR3 DNA reads TGCGCCAGCAGCTCGGGACAGTGGGTGGCCACTGAAGCTTTCTTT.

This clonotype has a handful of counts. This chain joins TRBV7-8 and TRBJ1-6; no firm D call. Germline assignment: CDR1 SGHVS and CDR2 FQNEAQ. Deletions cut 5 bases from V and 1 base from J, with 24 bases between. This CDR3 comprises 20 residues. For the CDR3, the DNA is TGTGCCAGCAGCCCAGACCACGGTTTACAGCAGCATTCCTATAATTCACCCCTCCACTTT. Protein sequence: CASSPDHGLQQHSYNSPLHF.

CDR3 nucleotide sequence: TGCGCCAGCAGCTTGAGGGGGGCGCGCAGCTATGGCTACACCTTC. Protein sequence: CASSLRGARSYGYTF. The chain links TRBV5-1 to TRBJ1-2; possibly TRBD1 for D (6 bases). The CDR3 contains 15 residues. Germline lookup yields CDR1 SGHRS and CDR2 YFSETQ. Trimming pared 1 base from V and 4 bases from J, leaving 14 bases between.